The clone carrying this TCR beta chain was picked up a small number of times. Germline V gene lookup returns CDR1 SGHKS and CDR2 YYEKEE (reference sequence). V was clipped by 5 bases and J by 6 bases; unmatched bases: 8. The CDR3 covers 15 residues. This entry is derived from a study of regulatory T cells in long-lasting Graves disease. Study information: Graves' patients diagnosed newly had used antithyroid drugs under 3 months.

Regarding time point: newly diagnosed GD, antithyroid drugs for less than 3 months. The TCR library was made from RNA that had been extracted from PBMCs in TRIzol. Arm-PCR with iRepertoire HTBI primers amplified the CDR3 regions for these TCR beta libraries. TCRdb independently ran MiXCR on the multiplex PCR reads; one entry per CDR3 protein. The table shows approximately 560,000 distinct CDR3 sequences, with roughly a sixth occurring only once. These data also featured in a second study, about T cells in Graves' hyperthyroidism and ophthalmopathy. That publication notes: Most thyroid clonotypes that were expanded above 0.001 also turned up in blood.

The sequence derives from a young man with Graves disease. Source: peripheral blood mononuclear cells (PBMCs), taken at new diagnosis, from a patient treated with antithyroid drugs. The gene calls are TRBV5-5 and TRBJ2-3; 11 bases fit TRBD1. The CDR3 nucleotides read TGTGCCAGCAGATCGGACAGGGGGCAAGCGGATACGCAGTATTTT. Translation: CASRSDRGQADTQYF.